This record covers a single T cell receptor (beta chain). V dropped 1 base and J dropped 3 bases, with 7 bases sitting between them. The CDR3 consists of 14 residues. Germline lookup yields CDR1 SGHDN and CDR2 FVKESK. The entry originates in a study of shared clonotypes between healthy human individuals. At the level of the study: The study drew on a couple of women and a few men aged 18 to 49 as donors.

Assay: immunoSEQ multiplex PCR; the TCRdb copy retains only in-frame clones and omits some. The table lists under 1,900,000 clones, around 98.5% of them singletons. Every donor, a Caucasian adult, lived in Nashville, Tennessee. The V call is TRBV14, the J call TRBJ2-1; no firm D call. The receptor comes from a man aged 25 to 40 in good health. Material for sequencing was naive CD4+ T cells sorted from blood. Subset defined: CD45RA+ positively selected. The DNA for the CDR3 is TGTGCCAGCAGCCAAGTGAGAAACTACAATGAGCAGTTCTTC. It translates to CASSQVRNYNEQFF.